This TCR beta chain was captured by sequencing in a study of shared clonotypes between healthy human individuals. Study-level background: Each donor contributed plates that comprised three CD4 naive, three CD4 memory, two CD8 naive and one CD8 memory.

CDR1 is SGHRS and CDR2 is YFSETQ in the germline V gene. The CDR3 has 17 amino acids. V shed 0 bases, J shed 6 bases, and the junction held 10 bases outside the gene matches. Original processing notes: ImmunoSEQ junction-only sequences lacked quality scores, so their filtering differed. Libraries were prepared by immunoSEQ multiplex PCR; TCRdb keeps only in-frame clonotypes and omits some of them. V, J and clone size reflect that table, while D and trimming were determined from the DNA. The sample lists some 1 million clones; 75% were seen once. The sample was memory CD4+ T cells sorted from blood. Subset denoted: CD45RA-negative fraction. The TCR was taken from a young man in good health. This sequence joins TRBV5-1 and TRBJ2-2; 8 bases match TRBD1. For the CDR3, the DNA is TGCGCCAGCAGCTTGGCCAAGGCAGGGGGCGTGCCCGGGGAGCTGTTTTTT. This gives the protein CASSLAKAGGVPGELFF.